These 16 T cell receptor beta chains originate from one sample sequenced in a study of T cell responses to AZD1222 COVID-19 vaccine. TCRdb keeps only in-frame clones here, not all; method: immunoSEQ multiplex PCR. The sample has about 70,000 clones, over 80% seen once; the top ten hold roughly 10%. Specimen: peripheral blood, collected on day 0 of AZD1222 vaccination. These receptors all come from an adult in good health.

Turning to this clone: The sample holds other DNA sequences that translate to the same CDR3. This chain joins TRBV19 and TRBJ1-1, with TRBD1 as a possible D gene (6 bases). V lost 5 bases and J 0 bases, leaving 7 bases between the germline ends. CDR3 length equals 13 residues. Germline loops: CDR1 LNHDA, CDR2 SQIVND (reference sequence). The CDR3 here is CASSDRLNTEAFF. Written as DNA, the CDR3 is TGTGCCAGTAGTGACAGGTTGAACACTGAAGCTTTCTTT.

The CDR3 nucleotides are TGTGCCAGCAGCCCGAGCTATCGGGGCACGCAATCCTACGAGCAGTACTTC. This gives the protein CASSPSYRGTQSYEQYF. This chain connects TRBV11-2 to TRBJ2-7; TRBD1 or TRBD2 may be the D gene (5 bases each). The CDR3 is made up of 17 amino acids. From germline, CDR1 is SGHAT and CDR2 FQNNGV. Trimming pared 5 bases from V and 1 base from J, leaving 21 bases between.

The rearrangement uses TRBV21-1 and TRBJ1-2; the listed D gene, TRBD1, was not tested against the DNA. TRBV21-1 constitutes a pseudogene. The CDR3 has 17 residues. CDR3 region: CASSKPNRGRSFYGYTF. The DNA of the CDR3 is TGTGCCAGCAGCAAGCCAAATAGGGGCCGGTCCTTCTATGGCTACACCTTC.

The genes are TRBV11-2 and TRBJ2-1; TRBD2 matches at 12 bases. Germline CDR1 is SGHAT and CDR2 is FQNNGV. The CDR3 covers 17 residues. Trimming at V came to 1 base and at J to 9 bases, leaving 10 bases not matched to a gene. The CDR3 is CASSLGRLAGVSSEQFF. The CDR3 nucleotides read TGTGCCAGCAGCTTAGGGAGACTAGCGGGGGTATCGAGTGAGCAGTTCTTC. Based on the CDR3 plus reference TRBV11-2 and TRBJ2-1, the full variable domain is EAGVAQSPRYKIIEKRQSVAFWCNPISGHATLYWYQQILGQGPKLLIQFQNNGVVDDSQLPKDRFSAERLKGVDSTLKIQPAKLEDSAVYLCASSLGRLAGVSSEQFFGPGTRLTVL.

The gene calls are TRBV6-5 and TRBJ2-7; 11 bases line up with TRBD2. CDR1 is MNHEY, CDR2 SVGAGI, per germline. V lost 8 bases and J lost 1; bases outside the gene matches: 4. The CDR3 consists of 14 residues. Written as DNA, the CDR3 is TGTGCCAGCGAGCGGACTAGCGGGTCCTACGAGCAGTACTTC. It translates to CASERTSGSYEQYF.

The CDR3 coding sequence is TGTGCCAGCAGCCAAGATTCTCGGACAGGGGCCTACAATGAGCAGTTCTTC. Its translation: CASSQDSRTGAYNEQFF. This chain links TRBV4-2 with TRBJ2-1; the match to TRBD1 covers 9 bases. With V trimmed by 0 bases and J by 2 bases, 5 bases remained unmatched. Germline V gene lookup returns CDR1 LGHNA and CDR2 YNFKEQ. The CDR3 extends over 17 amino acids.

The V gene is TRBV24-1, the J gene TRBJ2-1; D is perhaps TRBD1 or TRBD2 (6 bases each). This CDR3 has 16 amino acids. Germline V lookup: CDR1 KGHDR, CDR2 SFDVKD. Trimming removed 5 bases at V and 5 bases at J, with 18 bases between. CDR3 residues: CATSGVSGASNNEQFF. The CDR3 bases are TGTGCCACCAGTGGCGTATCGGGGGCCTCTAACAATGAGCAGTTCTTC.

CDR3: CATSRGQGAEAFF. DNA of the CDR3: TGTGCCACCAGCAGGGGACAGGGGGCTGAAGCTTTCTTT. J is TRBJ1-1 and V is TRBV15; 11 bases agree with TRBD1. With V trimmed by 3 bases and J by 6 bases, 0 bases remained unmatched. CDR3 size: 13 residues. Germline CDR1 and CDR2: LNHNV and YYDKDF (reference sequence).

The chain links TRBV18 to TRBJ1-1, with D tentatively TRBD1 (5 bases). There are 14 residues in the CDR3. Germline V lookup: CDR1 KGHSH, CDR2 LQKENI. V dropped 6 bases and J dropped 5 bases, with 16 bases sitting between them. CDR3 residues: CASSPSEGRTEAFF. The CDR3 region has the DNA TGTGCCAGCTCCCCCAGTGAGGGGAGGACTGAAGCTTTCTTT.

This clone was counted ten times or more. The V and J genes are TRBV7-9 and TRBJ2-7; perhaps TRBD2 as D (5 bases). The germline V gene has CDR1 SEHNR and CDR2 FQNEAQ (reference sequence). The CDR3 has 16 residues. Trimming shortened V by 4 bases and J by 2 bases, and 18 bases separated the two germline ends. CDR3 in DNA: TGTGCCAGCAGCTCCGGCGGGCAGGATTTCCCCTACGAGCAGTACTTC. It yields the protein CASSSGGQDFPYEQYF.

The rearrangement uses TRBV9 and TRBJ1-6; D is unclear. Germline V gene sequence: CDR1 SGDLS, CDR2 YYNGEE. The V end lost 2 bases, the J end lost 0 bases, and 9 bases lay between the germline ends. This CDR3 contains 16 residues. CDR3: CASSVGLSSYNSPLHF. CDR3 bases: TGTGCCAGCAGCGTTGGGCTGAGCTCCTATAATTCACCCCTCCACTTT.

V is TRBV29-1 and J is TRBJ1-2; D ambiguous. Trimming took 0 bases from V and 5 from J, leaving 7 bases between them. CDR1 is SQVTM, CDR2 ANQGSEA, per germline. There are 12 residues in the CDR3. In DNA form, the CDR3 reads TGCAGCGTTGAAGATCCGGGATATGGCTACACCTTC. Residues: CSVEDPGYGYTF.

The rearrangement uses TRBV28 and TRBJ1-5, with 7 bases identical to TRBD1. The ends lost 5 bases at V and 4 bases at J; junction bases unmatched: 8. CDR1 is MDHEN, CDR2 SYDVKM, per germline. The length of the CDR3 is 15 residues. CDR3 nucleotides: TGTGCCAGCAGTCCTGGACAGGTAGTAAATCAGCCCCAGCATTTT. Translating it yields CASSPGQVVNQPQHF.

The chain links TRBV7-2 to TRBJ2-1, with TRBD2 matching over 8 bases. Germline trimming cut 4 bases from V and 2 bases from J; bases unmatched to any gene: 4. The CDR3 has 15 residues. Looked up from germline, CDR1 is SGHTA and CDR2 is FQGNSA. The CDR3 DNA sequence: TGTGCCAGCAGCTCACTAGCGGCAACCTACAATGAGCAGTTCTTC. Translation: CASSSLAATYNEQFF.

This clone was recorded once. The J gene is TRBJ1-6, the V gene TRBV28; TRBD1 agrees at 8 bases. The germline CDR1 and CDR2 sequences are MDHEN and SYDVKM. Trimming cost V 4 bases and J 9 bases; bases outside gene matches: 14. The CDR3 is 17 residues long. CDR3 sequence (DNA): TGTGCCAGCAGTTCCTGGACAGGGACCCGCCGGGGTTCACCCCTCCACTTT. Amino acids: CASSSWTGTRRGSPLHF.

The chain has TRBV28 and TRBJ1-2, with 10 bases identical to TRBD1. CDR3 length: 17 residues. J gave up 3 bases and V 7 bases, and 14 bases lay outside the gene matches. Germline values: CDR1 MDHEN, CDR2 SYDVKM. CDR3 coding DNA: TGTGCCAGCACCGCATGGGGGGGACAGGGGCCCCACTATGGCTACACCTTC. It specifies CASTAWGGQGPHYGYTF.